The following is a TCR beta chain sequence with its context. Unique molecular identifiers were attached to individual cDNA molecules during library preparation. MiXCR, applied by TCRdb to the RACE reads, yields one record per CDR3 protein. Of around 340,000 distinct CDR3 sequences in the sample, around 7% were seen once. The sample belongs to a study of human T cells and chemical hapten exposure. Background on the study: Skin on the upper inner arm, roughly 2 cm by roughly 2 cm in size, was sensitized with 2% DPC. Cases of alopecia areata, totalis or universalis occurred in a predominantly female patient group.

Specified time point: patch test 1, 2 weeks after DPC sensitization. Noted treatment: therapeutic diphenylcyclopropenone sensitization with weekly scalp DPC. Drawing of blood took place ahead of applying each patch test. V was clipped by 0 bases and J by 6 bases; unmatched bases: 9. Germline CDR1 is LGHNA and CDR2 is YSLEER. CDR3 length equals 16 residues. V is TRBV4-3 and J is TRBJ2-3; 7 nucleotides match TRBD2. Material: whole blood, obtained in connection with sensitization to the hapten diphenylcyclopropenone (DPC). The TCR sequence derives from a woman aged 18-29 years with alopecia areata. Some clones in this sample may be carry-over from other donors' samples. CDR3 in DNA: TGCGCCAGCAGCCAAGATTCGGGGGGTGGTTGGGATACGCAGTATTTT. The encoded protein is CASSQDSGGGWDTQYF.